Each of the 5 T cell receptor beta chains below was sequenced from the same sample in a study of OX40 agonist ivuxolimab in advanced cancers. The table came from immunoSEQ multiplex PCR; TCRdb's copy has only in-frame clones and leaves some out. The repertoire holds about 32,000 clones, with about four fifths as singletons. The specimen comprised CD4+ or CD8+ T cells sorted from blood, sampled in a trial of the OX40 agonist ivuxolimab. These receptors were obtained from an adult with an advanced solid tumor such as melanoma, head and neck, liver or kidney cancer.

The chain joins TRBV6-4 to TRBJ1-2; 7 bases align to TRBD1. The CDR3 has 15 residues. Germline V gene lookup returns CDR1 MRHNA and CDR2 SNTAGT. The ends lost 3 bases at V and 4 bases at J; junction bases unmatched: 8. The CDR3 spells CASSERQGGGYGYTF. The CDR3 region has the DNA TGTGCCAGCAGTGAACGACAGGGAGGGGGCTATGGCTACACCTTC.

This clone appeared a single time. This rearrangement joins TRBV11-2 to TRBJ1-1; D is perhaps TRBD1 (5 bases). The CDR3 runs 13 residues. Trimming removed 5 bases at V and 7 bases at J, with 14 bases between. Per the germline V gene, CDR1 is SGHAT and CDR2 is FQNNGV. The CDR3 loop is CASSPYGGVEAFF. CDR3 sequence (DNA): TGTGCCAGCAGCCCGTACGGGGGAGTTGAAGCTTTCTTT.

This sequence joins TRBV6-6 and TRBJ1-1; D is perhaps TRBD1 (5 bases). Germline CDR1 and CDR2: MNHNY and SVGAGI (reference sequence). V lost 2 bases and J 0 bases, leaving 7 bases between the germline ends. The CDR3 is 14 residues long. The CDR3 DNA sequence: TGTGCCAGCAGTTACGGGGCTCTGAACACTGAAGCTTTCTTT. It translates to CASSYGALNTEAFF.

To note about this clone: This sample includes further DNA sequences coding for the same CDR3. The J gene is TRBJ1-2, the V gene TRBV9, with TRBD1 matching over 7 bases. CDR3 length: 14 amino acids. V shed 2 bases and J 1 base; nucleotides not matched to a gene: 2. Germline CDR1 and CDR2: SGDLS and YYNGEE. In nucleotides, the CDR3 is TGTGCCAGCAGCGTCGGGGACAGTAACTATGGCTACACCTTC. It encodes CASSVGDSNYGYTF.

J is TRBJ2-5 and V is TRBV4-3, with TRBD2 matching over 9 bases. J gave up 1 base and V 0 bases, and 6 bases lay outside the gene matches. This CDR3 comprises 17 residues. Germline CDR1 reads LGHNA; CDR2 reads YSLEER. CDR3 bases: TGCGCCAGCAGCCAAGAGCTAGCGGGGCACTCCCAAGAGACCCAGTACTTC. Translated, it gives CASSQELAGHSQETQYF.